The entry below describes one T cell receptor beta chain. Libraries were prepared by immunoSEQ multiplex PCR; TCRdb keeps only in-frame clonotypes and omits some of them. The profile shows about 48,000 clones, almost 95% of them singletons. The V end lost 5 bases, the J end lost 0 bases, and 10 bases lay between the germline ends. CDR1 LNHDA and CDR2 SQIVND come from the germline V gene (reference sequence). The CDR3 has 14 amino acids. The source of the sample is a study of T cell changes during pregnancy in multiple sclerosis. The receptor was derived from a female donor in good health, enrolled as a control in a pregnancy study. This rearrangement joins TRBV19 to TRBJ1-1; D may be TRBD1 (6 bases). Specimen: CD4+ T cells from peripheral blood mononuclear cells, collected in the second trimester of pregnancy. DNA of the CDR3: TGTGCCAGTAGTCCGGGACACCTGAACACTGAAGCTTTCTTT. It encodes CASSPGHLNTEAFF.